One sample yielded the 10 T cell receptor beta chains listed below, sequenced in a study of response to subunit inactivated influenza vaccine. A single record per CDR3 protein comes from TCRdb applying MiXCR to the RT-PCR reads. The sample shows some 500,000 distinct CDR3 sequences, 13% of them seen only once. This specimen consisted of PBMCs from blood, obtained 45 days after vaccination. These receptor sequences come from a man over 45 who received an inactivated influenza vaccine.

This clonotype came up a few times. The rearrangement joins TRBV12-3 or TRBV12-4 to TRBJ1-2; no reliable D call. V shed 6 bases and J shed 3 bases, with 11 bases lying between them. CDR3 size: 13 residues. DNA for the CDR3: TGTGCCAGCAGCCCTTCCGGGTACTATGGCTACACCTTC. Its translation is CASSPSGYYGYTF.

This clonotype turned up a few times. The rearrangement joins TRBV6-2 or TRBV6-3 to TRBJ2-3; 7 nucleotides agree with TRBD1. This CDR3 spans 14 amino acids. The junction had 3 bases not matched to a gene; V was cut back by 4 bases and J by 2 bases. Germline V gene sequence: CDR1 MNHEY, CDR2 SVGEGT. CDR3 in amino acids: CASSSDRLTDTQYF. As DNA, the CDR3 is TGTGCCAGCAGTTCGGACAGGCTCACAGATACGCAGTATTTT.

At least ten counts were recorded for this clonotype. The chain joins TRBV6-5 to TRBJ2-7; possible D gene TRBD2, 6 bases. The CDR3 is made up of 15 amino acids. CDR1 and CDR2 from the germline V gene are MNHEY and SVGAGI. The V and J ends lost 2 bases and 4 bases respectively, with 15 bases between them. The CDR3 coding sequence is TGTGCCAGCAGTTACGGCGCGGGGTGGTCGTACGAGCAGTACTTC. Its translation: CASSYGAGWSYEQYF.

This chain links TRBV7-2 with TRBJ1-1; TRBD1 is a possible D gene (6 bases). This CDR3 spans 14 amino acids. Germline V gene data show CDR1 as SGHTA and CDR2 as FQGNSA. Trimming stripped 5 bases from V and 6 bases from J, with 16 bases between. The CDR3 coding sequence is TGTGCCAGCAGCCCTACGGGGGGCGTCGCTGAAGCTTTCTTT. It yields the protein CASSPTGGVAEAFF.

This clonotype was detected a few times. This sequence joins TRBV10-3 and TRBJ2-7; a weak D match, TRBD1 (6 bases). Germline assignment: CDR1 ENHRY and CDR2 SYGVKD. Trimming took off 0 bases at V and 5 bases at J, with 11 bases between the two ends. The CDR3 sequence is 14 residues long. CDR3 sequence (DNA): TGTGCCATCAGTGAGTCGATCGGGACACACGAGCAGTACTTC. Protein: CAISESIGTHEQYF.

This chain links TRBV10-3 with TRBJ2-2; 7 bases map to TRBD1. Germline loops: CDR1 ENHRY, CDR2 SYGVKD. There are 15 residues in the CDR3. J was trimmed by 6 bases and V by 7 bases; bases with no gene match: 11. The CDR3 here is CAITSGTDSAGELFF. In DNA, the CDR3 is TGTGCCATCACATCCGGGACAGACTCTGCCGGGGAGCTGTTTTTT.

In this sample, this clonotype turned up many times. J is TRBJ2-3 and V is TRBV12-3 or TRBV12-4, with 13 bases matching TRBD2. Losses at the gene ends were 6 bases for V and 6 bases for J; bases not matched to a gene: 6. This CDR3 is built from 15 residues. CDR3 coding DNA: TGTGCCAGCAGAAGGACTAGCGGGAGTATCGATACGCAGTATTTT. It yields the protein CASRRTSGSIDTQYF.

The chain carries TRBV20-1 and TRBJ2-3, with TRBD2 matching 13 bases. The V segment lost 6 bases and the J segment 4 bases; nucleotides outside the gene matches: 7. CDR3 length: 15 residues. Germline V gene sequence: CDR1 DFQATT, CDR2 SNEGSKA (reference sequence). CDR3: CSATGLAGSSDTQYF. In DNA, the CDR3 is TGCAGTGCGACGGGACTAGCGGGAAGCTCAGATACGCAGTATTTT.

This clonotype has only a few counts. The rearrangement joins TRBV12-3 or TRBV12-4 to TRBJ1-2, with 9 bases fitting TRBD1. There are 15 residues in the CDR3. The J segment lost 5 bases and the V segment lost 5 bases, leaving 9 bases of the junction unmatched. The CDR3 sequence: CASSLTGGGGYGYTF. In DNA form, the CDR3 reads TGTGCCAGCAGTCTTACAGGGGGCGGAGGGTATGGCTACACCTTC.

The table lists this clonotype with a few counts. The rearrangement links TRBV20-1 to TRBJ2-3, with TRBD2 matching 10 bases. The V gene end was trimmed by 4 bases and the J gene end by 2 bases; junction bases not matched to a gene: 6. There are 15 residues in the CDR3. Germline values: CDR1 DFQATT, CDR2 SNEGSKA (reference sequence). The CDR3 here is CSAKRTSGYTDTQYF. As DNA, the CDR3 is TGCAGTGCTAAAAGGACTAGCGGCTACACAGATACGCAGTATTTT.